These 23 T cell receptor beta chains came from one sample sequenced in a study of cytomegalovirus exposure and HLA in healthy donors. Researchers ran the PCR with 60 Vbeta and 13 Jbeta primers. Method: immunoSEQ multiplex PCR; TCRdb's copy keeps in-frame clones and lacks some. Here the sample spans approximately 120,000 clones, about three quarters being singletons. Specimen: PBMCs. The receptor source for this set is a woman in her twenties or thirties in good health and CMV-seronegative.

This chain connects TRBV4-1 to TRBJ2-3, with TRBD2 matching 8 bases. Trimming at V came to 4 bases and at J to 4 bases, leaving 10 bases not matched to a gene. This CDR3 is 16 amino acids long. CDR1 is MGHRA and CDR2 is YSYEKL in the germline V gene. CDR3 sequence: CASSPHGTSVADTQYF. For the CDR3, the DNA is TGCGCCAGCAGCCCGCACGGGACTAGTGTGGCAGATACGCAGTATTTT.

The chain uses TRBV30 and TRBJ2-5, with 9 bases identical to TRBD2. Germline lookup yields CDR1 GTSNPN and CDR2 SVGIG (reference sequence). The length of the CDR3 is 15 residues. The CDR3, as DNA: TGTGCACAGTGGGGGGGGGCTAGCGGGAAAGAGACCCAGTACTTC. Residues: CAQWGGASGKETQYF.

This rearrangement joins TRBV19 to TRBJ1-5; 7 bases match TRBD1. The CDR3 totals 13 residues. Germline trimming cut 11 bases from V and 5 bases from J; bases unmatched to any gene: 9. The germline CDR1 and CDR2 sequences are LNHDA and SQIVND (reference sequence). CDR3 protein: CAPRGGWYQPQHF. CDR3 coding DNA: TGTGCCCCTAGAGGGGGCTGGTATCAGCCCCAGCATTTT.

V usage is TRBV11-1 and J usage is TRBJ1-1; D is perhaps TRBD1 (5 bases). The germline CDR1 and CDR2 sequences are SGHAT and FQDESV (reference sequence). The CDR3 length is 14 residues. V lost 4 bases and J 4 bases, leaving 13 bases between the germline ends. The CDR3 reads CASSSQGIFTEAFF. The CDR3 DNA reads TGTGCCAGCAGCTCCCAGGGAATTTTCACTGAAGCTTTCTTT.

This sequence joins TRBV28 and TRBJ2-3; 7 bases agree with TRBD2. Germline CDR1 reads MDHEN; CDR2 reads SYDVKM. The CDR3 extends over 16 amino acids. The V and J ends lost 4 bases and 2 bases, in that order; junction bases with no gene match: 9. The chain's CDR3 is CASSSWGGGLTDTQYF. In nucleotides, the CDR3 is TGTGCCAGCAGTTCCTGGGGGGGTGGGCTCACAGATACGCAGTATTTT.

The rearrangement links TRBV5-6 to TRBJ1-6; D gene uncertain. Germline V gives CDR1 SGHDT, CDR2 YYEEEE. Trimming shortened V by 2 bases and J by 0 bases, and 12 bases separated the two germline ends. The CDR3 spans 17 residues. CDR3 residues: CASSFGPGSSYNSPLHF. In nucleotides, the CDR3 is TGTGCCAGCAGCTTTGGACCGGGAAGCTCCTATAATTCACCCCTCCACTTT. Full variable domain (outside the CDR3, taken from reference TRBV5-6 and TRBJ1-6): DAGVTQSPTHLIKTRGQQVTLRCSPKSGHDTVSWYQQALGQGPQFIFQYYEEEERQRGNFPDRFSGHQFPNYSSELNVNALLLGDSALYLCASSFGPGSSYNSPLHFGNGTRLTVT.

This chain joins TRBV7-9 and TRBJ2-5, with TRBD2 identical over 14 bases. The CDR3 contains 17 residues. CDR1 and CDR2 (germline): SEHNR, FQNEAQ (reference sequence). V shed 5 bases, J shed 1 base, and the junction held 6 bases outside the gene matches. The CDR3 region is CASSPGTSGSVQETQYF. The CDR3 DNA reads TGTGCCAGCAGCCCGGGGACTAGCGGGAGTGTCCAAGAGACCCAGTACTTC. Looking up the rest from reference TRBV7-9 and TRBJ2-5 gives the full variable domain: DTGVSQNPRHKITKRGQNVTFRCDPISEHNRLYWYRQTLGQGPEFLTYFQNEAQLEKSRLLSDRFSAERPKGSFSTLEIQRTEQGDSAMYLCASSPGTSGSVQETQYFGPGTRLLVL.

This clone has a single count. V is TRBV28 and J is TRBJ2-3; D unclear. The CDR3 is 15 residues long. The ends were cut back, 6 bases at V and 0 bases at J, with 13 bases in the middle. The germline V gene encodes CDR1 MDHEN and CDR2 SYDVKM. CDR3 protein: CASRAPSRSTDTQYF. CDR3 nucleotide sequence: TGTGCCAGCAGAGCCCCCTCTAGGAGCACAGATACGCAGTATTTT.

The CDR3 sequence: CSASGTNEQFF. In nucleotides, the CDR3 is TGCAGTGCTAGCGGGACTAATGAGCAGTTCTTC. The chain joins TRBV20-1 to TRBJ2-1, with D perhaps matching TRBD2 (6 bases). The germline gives CDR1 DFQATT, CDR2 SNEGSKA (reference sequence). Trimming stripped 3 bases from V and 7 bases from J, with 7 bases between. The CDR3 extends over 11 amino acids.

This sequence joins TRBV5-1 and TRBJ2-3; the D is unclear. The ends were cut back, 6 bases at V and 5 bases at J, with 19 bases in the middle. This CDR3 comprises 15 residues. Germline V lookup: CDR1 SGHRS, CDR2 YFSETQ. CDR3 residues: CASKRTVAPGDTQYF. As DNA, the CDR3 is TGCGCCAGCAAGAGAACAGTGGCTCCTGGAGATACGCAGTATTTT.

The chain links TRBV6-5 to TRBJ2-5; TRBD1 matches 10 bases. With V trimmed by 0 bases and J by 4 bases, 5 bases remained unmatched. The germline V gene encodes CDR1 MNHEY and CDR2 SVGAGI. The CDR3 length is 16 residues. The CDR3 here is CASSYSGTGVGETQYF. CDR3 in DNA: TGTGCCAGCAGTTACTCGGGGACAGGGGTCGGAGAGACCCAGTACTTC.

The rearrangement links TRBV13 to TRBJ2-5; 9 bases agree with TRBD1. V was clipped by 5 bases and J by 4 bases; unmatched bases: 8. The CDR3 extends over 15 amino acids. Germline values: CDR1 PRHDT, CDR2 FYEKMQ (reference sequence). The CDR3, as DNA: TGTGCCAGCAGCATCGGACAGGGGTTAGGAGAGACCCAGTACTTC. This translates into CASSIGQGLGETQYF.

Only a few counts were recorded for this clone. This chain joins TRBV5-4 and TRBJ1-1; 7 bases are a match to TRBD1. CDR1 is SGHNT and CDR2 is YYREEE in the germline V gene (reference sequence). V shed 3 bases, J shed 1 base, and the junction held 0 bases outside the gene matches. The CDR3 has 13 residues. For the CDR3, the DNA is TGTGCCAGCAGCTGGGACAGGAACACTGAAGCTTTCTTT. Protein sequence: CASSWDRNTEAFF.

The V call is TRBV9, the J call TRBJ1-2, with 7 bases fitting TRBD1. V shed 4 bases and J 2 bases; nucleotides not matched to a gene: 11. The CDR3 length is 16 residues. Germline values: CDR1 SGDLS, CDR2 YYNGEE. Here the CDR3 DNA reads TGTGCCAGCAGCTCAGGGACAGTGATGGCAAACTATGGCTACACCTTC. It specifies CASSSGTVMANYGYTF. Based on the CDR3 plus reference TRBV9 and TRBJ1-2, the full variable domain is DSGVTQTPKHLITATGQRVTLRCSPRSGDLSVYWYQQSLDQGLQFLIQYYNGEERAKGNILERFSAQQFPDLHSELNLSSLELGDSALYFCASSSGTVMANYGYTFGSGTRLTVV.

In DNA form, the CDR3 reads TGTGCCAGTAGTCCAGGGACTAGCGGGAGATACGAGCAGTACTTC. This codes for CASSPGTSGRYEQYF. V and J are TRBV19 and TRBJ2-7, with 14 bases that match TRBD2. The V gene end was trimmed by 5 bases and the J gene end by 4 bases; junction bases not matched to a gene: 4. The CDR3 has 15 residues. Germline CDR1 and CDR2: LNHDA and SQIVND (reference sequence).

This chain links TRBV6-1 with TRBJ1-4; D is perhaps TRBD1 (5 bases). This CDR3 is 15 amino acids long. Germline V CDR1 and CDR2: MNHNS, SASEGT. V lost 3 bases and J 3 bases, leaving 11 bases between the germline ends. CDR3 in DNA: TGTGCCAGCAGTGATGCGGGACCGGCTAATGAAAAACTGTTTTTT. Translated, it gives CASSDAGPANEKLFF.

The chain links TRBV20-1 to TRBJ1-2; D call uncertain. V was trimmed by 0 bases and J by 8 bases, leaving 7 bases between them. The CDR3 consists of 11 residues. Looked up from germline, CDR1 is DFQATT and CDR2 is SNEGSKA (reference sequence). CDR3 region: CSARDLQGYTF. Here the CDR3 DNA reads TGCAGTGCTAGAGATCTGCAGGGCTACACCTTC.

The CDR3 nucleotides read TGTGCCAGCAGCTTAAGCGGGAGTAACAATGAGCAGTTCTTC. Its protein is CASSLSGSNNEQFF. The V call is TRBV7-3, the J call TRBJ2-1; TRBD2 matches at 7 bases. The CDR3 loop spans 14 amino acids. Germline V gene sequence: CDR1 SGHTA, CDR2 FQGTGA. V shed 1 base and J 5 bases; nucleotides not matched to a gene: 2. Based on the CDR3 plus reference TRBV7-3 and TRBJ2-1, the full variable domain is GAGVSQTPSNKVTEKGKYVELRCDPISGHTALYWYRQSLGQGPEFLIYFQGTGAADDSGLPNDRFFAVRPEGSVSTLKIQRTERGDSAVYLCASSLSGSNNEQFFGPGTRLTVL.

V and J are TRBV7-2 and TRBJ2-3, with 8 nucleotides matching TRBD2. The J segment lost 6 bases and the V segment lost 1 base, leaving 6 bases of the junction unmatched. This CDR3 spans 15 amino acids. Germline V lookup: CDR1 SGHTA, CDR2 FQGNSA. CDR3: CASSLDGRAADTQYF. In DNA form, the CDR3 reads TGTGCCAGCAGCTTAGACGGGAGGGCTGCCGATACGCAGTATTTT.

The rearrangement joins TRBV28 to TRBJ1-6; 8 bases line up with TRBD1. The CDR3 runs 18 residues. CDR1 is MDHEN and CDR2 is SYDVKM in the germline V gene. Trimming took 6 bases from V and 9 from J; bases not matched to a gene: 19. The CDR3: CASSSPPGRDRRISPLHF. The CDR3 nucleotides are TGTGCCAGCAGCTCCCCCCCCGGCCGGGACAGGCGTATTTCACCCCTCCACTTT.

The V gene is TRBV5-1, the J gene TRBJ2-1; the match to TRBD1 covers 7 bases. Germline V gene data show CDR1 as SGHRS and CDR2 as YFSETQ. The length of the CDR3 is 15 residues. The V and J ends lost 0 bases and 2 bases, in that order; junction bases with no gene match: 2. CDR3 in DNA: TGCGCCAGCAGCTTGGGACAGGGAGCCTACAATGAGCAGTTCTTC. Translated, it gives CASSLGQGAYNEQFF.

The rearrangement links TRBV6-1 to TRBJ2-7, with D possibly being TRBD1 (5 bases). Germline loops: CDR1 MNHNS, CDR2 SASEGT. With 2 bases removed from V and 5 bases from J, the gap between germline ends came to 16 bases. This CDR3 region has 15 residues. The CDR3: CASSERQAGFDEQYF. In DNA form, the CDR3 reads TGTGCCAGCAGTGAAAGGCAGGCAGGGTTCGACGAGCAGTACTTC.

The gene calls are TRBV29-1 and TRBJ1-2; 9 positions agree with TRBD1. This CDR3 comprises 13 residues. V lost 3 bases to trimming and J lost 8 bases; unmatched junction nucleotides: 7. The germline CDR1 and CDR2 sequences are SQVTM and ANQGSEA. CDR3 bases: TGCAGCGTTGATAGGACAGGGGAGGGCGGCTACACCTTC. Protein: CSVDRTGEGGYTF. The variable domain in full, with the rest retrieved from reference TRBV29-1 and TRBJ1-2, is SAVISQKPSRDICQRGTSLTIQCQVDSQVTMMFWYRQQPGQSLTLIATANQGSEATYESGFVIDKFPISRPNLTFSTLTVSNMSPEDSSIYLCSVDRTGEGGYTFGSGTRLTVV.